This T cell receptor beta chain was sequenced in a study of molecular identifiers for immune sequencing clone quantification. The CDR3 is 14 amino acids. Looked up from germline, CDR1 is LNHDA and CDR2 is SQIVND (reference sequence). In the case of this clonotype: One end of the junction does not line up with germline, which may come from a read error.

Making the bulk TCR libraries relied on previously described methods and listed TCR primers. One entry per CDR3 protein results from TCRdb running MiXCR on the PCR reads. The table includes 350,000 or so distinct CDR3 sequences, 20% to 25% detected once. This clonotype originated in a human donor in good health. Some libraries in this study had Jurkat cell RNA spiked in. The chain employs TRBV19 and TRBJ2-4, with TRBD2 matching over 7 bases. The sequenced material came from naive CD8+ T cells from blood, with Jurkat cell RNA spiked in. Subset indicated: FACS-sorted CD8+CD4-CCR7+CD45RA+ naive T cells. CDR3 DNA: TGTGCCAGTAGTATGGGAGGGGCCCTGGACATTCAGAACTTC. It yields the protein CASSMGGALDIQNF. The variable domain in full, with the rest retrieved from reference TRBV19 and TRBJ2-4, is DGGITQSPKYLFRKEGQNVTLSCEQNLNHDAMYWYRQDPGQGLRLIYYSQIVNDFQKGDIAEGYSVSREKKESFPLTVTSAQKNPTAFYLCASSMGGALDIQNFGAGTRLSVL.